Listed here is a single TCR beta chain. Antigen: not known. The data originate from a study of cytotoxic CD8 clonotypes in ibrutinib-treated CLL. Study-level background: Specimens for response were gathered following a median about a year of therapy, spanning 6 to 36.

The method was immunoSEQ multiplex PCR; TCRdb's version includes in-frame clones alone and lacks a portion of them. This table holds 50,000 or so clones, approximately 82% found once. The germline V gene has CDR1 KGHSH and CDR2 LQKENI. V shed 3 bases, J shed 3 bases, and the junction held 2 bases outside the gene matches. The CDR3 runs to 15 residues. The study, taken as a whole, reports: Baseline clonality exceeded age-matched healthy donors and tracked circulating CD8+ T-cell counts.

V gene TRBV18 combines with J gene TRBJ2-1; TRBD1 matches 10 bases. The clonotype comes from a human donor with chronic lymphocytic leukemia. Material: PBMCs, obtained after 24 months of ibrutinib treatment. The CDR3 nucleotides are TGTGCCAGCTCACCGACAGGGGGCGGCTACAATGAGCAGTTCTTC. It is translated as CASSPTGGGYNEQFF.